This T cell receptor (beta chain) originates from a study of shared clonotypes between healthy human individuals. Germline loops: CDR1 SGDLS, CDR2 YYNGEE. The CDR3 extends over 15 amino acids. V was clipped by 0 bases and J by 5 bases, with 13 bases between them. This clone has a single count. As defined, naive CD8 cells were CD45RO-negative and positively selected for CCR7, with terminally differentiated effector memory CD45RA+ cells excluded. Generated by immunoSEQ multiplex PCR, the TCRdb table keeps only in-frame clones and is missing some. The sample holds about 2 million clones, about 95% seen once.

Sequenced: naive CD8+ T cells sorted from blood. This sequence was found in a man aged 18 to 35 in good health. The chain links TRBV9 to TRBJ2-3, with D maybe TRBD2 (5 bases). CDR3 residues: CASSVGGWHGDTQYF. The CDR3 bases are TGTGCCAGCAGCGTAGGAGGGTGGCACGGAGATACGCAGTATTTT.